A single sample gave rise to the 18 T cell receptor beta chains below, sequenced in a study of control samples from healthy donors and cancer patients. This table comes from immunoSEQ multiplex PCR, and its TCRdb copy is limited to in-frame clones, with some not included. The sample has tens of thousands of clones, 80% to 95% seen once. Sequenced sample: blood. The receptors were sampled from a woman in her 30s in good health.

The chain uses TRBV2 and TRBJ1-2, with D tentatively TRBD1 (5 bases). Germline V lookup: CDR1 SNHLY, CDR2 FYNNEI. CDR3 length equals 16 residues. V was pared by 1 base and J by 7 bases, with 19 bases between. The CDR3 DNA follows: TGTGCCAGCAGTGAAGTTCGGGGGGGATGGATCCTTGGCTACACCTTC. Amino acid sequence: CASSEVRGGWILGYTF. The entire variable domain, with the rest obtained from reference TRBV2 and TRBJ1-2, is as follows: EPEVTQTPSHQVTQMGQEVILRCVPISNHLYFYWYRQILGQKVEFLVSFYNNEISEKSEIFDDQFSVERPDGSNFTLKIRSTKLEDSAMYFCASSEVRGGWILGYTFGSGTRLTVV.

This chain links TRBV28 with TRBJ1-2; no clear D. Germline values: CDR1 MDHEN, CDR2 SYDVKM. V was pared by 6 bases and J by 4 bases, with 9 bases between. This CDR3 contains 12 residues. The DNA for the CDR3 is TGTGCCAGCAGCGGACCGATCTATGGCTACACCTTC. Its protein product is CASSGPIYGYTF.

The V gene is TRBV9, the J gene TRBJ2-2, with D perhaps TRBD2 (5 bases). CDR3 size: 14 residues. Germline V lookup: CDR1 SGDLS, CDR2 YYNGEE. Trimming pared 0 bases from V and 4 bases from J, leaving 7 bases between. The CDR3 sequence is CASSVGGITGELFF. The CDR3 region has the DNA TGTGCCAGCAGCGTAGGAGGGATCACCGGGGAGCTGTTTTTT.

Of note for this clone: Different DNA sequences within this sample yield the same CDR3. The chain carries TRBV2 and TRBJ1-5; 12 positions match TRBD1. The germline CDR1 and CDR2 sequences are SNHLY and FYNNEI. The CDR3 totals 14 residues. Trimming took 6 bases from V and 6 from J; bases not matched to a gene: 3. For the CDR3, the DNA is TGTGCCAGCAGAGGGACAGGGGGCGGTCAGCCCCAGCATTTT. Its protein product is CASRGTGGGQPQHF.

The CDR3: CASSYYPYEQYF. The CDR3 DNA reads TGTGCCAGCAGTTACTATCCCTACGAGCAGTACTTC. The J gene is TRBJ2-7, the V gene TRBV6-2 or TRBV6-3; D not certain. Per germline, CDR1 MNHEY and CDR2 SVGEGT. V lost 1 base and J 2 bases, leaving 3 bases between the germline ends. This CDR3 contains 12 residues.

The gene calls are TRBV4-1 and TRBJ2-7; 9 bases map to TRBD2. V trimming: 4 bases; J trimming: 2 bases; junction bases outside the gene matches: 3. Germline CDR1 MGHRA, CDR2 YSYEKL. The CDR3 runs 14 residues. The CDR3 DNA reads as TGCGCCAGCAGCCTTTTAGCGGGGGCCTACGAGCAGTACTTC. It is translated as CASSLLAGAYEQYF.

This rearrangement joins TRBV15 to TRBJ2-7; D is unresolved. V lost 8 bases, J lost 0 bases, and 11 bases lay in between. This CDR3 contains 13 residues. Germline V gene data show CDR1 as LNHNV and CDR2 as YYDKDF (reference sequence). The CDR3 sequence: CATGQHGSYEQYF. Written as DNA, the CDR3 is TGTGCCACCGGGCAGCACGGCTCCTACGAGCAGTACTTC.

Only one count was recorded for this clone. The chain carries TRBV6-6 and TRBJ1-4; 11 nucleotides match TRBD1. Germline trimming cut 10 bases from V and 7 bases from J; bases unmatched to any gene: 11. Germline loops: CDR1 MNHNY, CDR2 SVGAGI (reference sequence). There are 15 residues in the CDR3. The DNA for the CDR3 is TGTGCCACCGAGGCCCCGGGACAGGGGGTTGAAAAACTGTTTTTT. Protein product: CATEAPGQGVEKLFF.

V usage is TRBV7-8 and J usage is TRBJ1-6; D gene uncertain. The CDR3 has 14 amino acids. Trimming took 5 bases from V and 6 from J, leaving 11 bases between them. Germline CDR1 is SGHVS and CDR2 is FQNEAQ. The CDR3 region is CASSRTRGNSPLHF. Here the CDR3 DNA reads TGTGCCAGCAGCCGAACTCGGGGTAATTCACCCCTCCACTTT.

This clone was observed a single time. This chain joins TRBV4-1 and TRBJ2-2; 8 positions match TRBD1. V shed 3 bases, J shed 7 bases, and the junction held 4 bases outside the gene matches. Germline assignment: CDR1 MGHRA and CDR2 YSYEKL. The CDR3 runs 14 residues. The DNA of the CDR3 is TGCGCCAGCAGCCAGACAGGGGTCCTCGGGGAGCTGTTTTTT. This encodes CASSQTGVLGELFF.

The chain recombines TRBV28 with TRBJ2-3; D uncertain. The V and J ends lost 6 bases and 0 bases respectively, with 13 bases between them. Germline CDR1 and CDR2: MDHEN and SYDVKM. This CDR3 spans 15 amino acids. As DNA, the CDR3 is TGTGCCAGCAGCCCGGCAACCATTAGCACAGATACGCAGTATTTT. This gives the protein CASSPATISTDTQYF.

The sample holds a few counts of this clone. The V call is TRBV2, the J call TRBJ2-1, with D uncertain. From germline, CDR1 is SNHLY and CDR2 FYNNEI. Trimming took 2 bases from V and 8 from J, leaving 4 bases between them. The length of the CDR3 is 11 residues. DNA for the CDR3: TGTGCCAGCAGTGAAAACGATGAGCAGTTCTTC. Its translation: CASSENDEQFF.

The V call is TRBV7-8, the J call TRBJ2-3; D uncertain. V lost 0 bases and J lost 0, with 7 bases in between. The CDR3 length is 15 residues. CDR1 and CDR2 (germline): SGHVS, FQNEAQ. The CDR3 DNA reads as TGTGCCAGCAGCTTAGCGTACCTGAGCACAGATACGCAGTATTTT. This codes for CASSLAYLSTDTQYF.

The table lists this clone with a few counts. V usage is TRBV10-2 and J usage is TRBJ2-7; D gene unclear. The CDR3 has 12 amino acids. The germline gives CDR1 WSHSY, CDR2 SAAADI. With 2 bases removed from V and 5 bases from J, the gap between germline ends came to 7 bases. The CDR3 sequence is CASSEGRHEQYF. In DNA form, the CDR3 reads TGCGCCAGCAGTGAGGGGCGCCACGAGCAGTACTTC.

The genes are TRBV11-2 and TRBJ1-4; D call uncertain. V lost 5 bases and J lost 4, with 14 bases in between. CDR3 length: 15 amino acids. Germline V lookup: CDR1 SGHAT, CDR2 FQNNGV. This CDR3 is CASSPKFGGNEKLFF. CDR3 in DNA: TGTGCCAGCAGCCCGAAGTTCGGAGGTAATGAAAAACTGTTTTTT.

The gene calls are TRBV12-3 or TRBV12-4 and TRBJ2-7, with TRBD1 as a possible D gene (6 bases). CDR3 length: 13 amino acids. Trimming pared 2 bases from V and 5 bases from J, leaving 10 bases between. The CDR3 sequence is CASSLTQGNEQYF. The CDR3 DNA reads as TGTGCCAGCAGTTTAACACAGGGTAACGAGCAGTACTTC.

DNA for the CDR3: TGCAGTGCTAGAGGGGGGCCCGGGGAGTTCTTC. Amino acid sequence: CSARGGPGEFF. The rearrangement links TRBV20-1 to TRBJ2-1; perhaps TRBD1 as D (6 bases). There are 11 residues in the CDR3. Trimming stripped 1 base from V and 14 bases from J, with 12 bases between. The germline CDR1 and CDR2 sequences are DFQATT and SNEGSKA (reference sequence).

The chain recombines TRBV6-5 with TRBJ1-2; weak D call: TRBD1 (5 bases). CDR1 and CDR2 (germline): MNHEY, SVGAGI. Trimming stripped 5 bases from V and 8 bases from J, with 18 bases between. This CDR3 spans 14 amino acids. The CDR3 sequence is CASSRTDKPEGYTF. CDR3 nucleotide sequence: TGTGCCAGCAGTAGAACGGACAAACCAGAAGGCTACACCTTC.